Below are 13 T cell receptor beta chains sequenced from a single sample in a study of PD-L1 blockade in urothelial cancer. The time point denotes: pretreatment peripheral blood. The method was immunoSEQ multiplex PCR; TCRdb's version includes in-frame clones alone and lacks a portion of them. The repertoire includes tens of thousands of clones, almost 90% of them detected once, and around 1.6% sits in the top ten. Sequenced material: PBMCs, taken around atezolizumab (anti-PD-L1) treatment. The receptors come from a man aged 60 to 75 with urothelial cancer.

This chain links TRBV7-9 with TRBJ2-1; D not resolved. Germline loops: CDR1 SEHNR, CDR2 FQNEAQ (reference sequence). CDR3 length equals 13 residues. With 1 base removed from V and 8 bases from J, the gap between germline ends came to 9 bases. This chain's CDR3 is CASSLVGGYEQFF. The CDR3 DNA reads as TGTGCCAGCAGCTTAGTCGGCGGTTATGAGCAGTTCTTC. The complete variable domain, with remaining parts taken from reference TRBV7-9 and TRBJ2-1, reads DTGVSQNPRHKITKRGQNVTFRCDPISEHNRLYWYRQTLGQGPEFLTYFQNEAQLEKSRLLSDRFSAERPKGSFSTLEIQRTEQGDSAMYLCASSLVGGYEQFFGPGTRLTVL.

This clone was picked up one time. The chain links TRBV28 to TRBJ2-7; 7 nucleotides match TRBD1. The CDR3 consists of 15 residues. Trimming at V came to 5 bases and at J to 0 bases, leaving 7 bases not matched to a gene. Per the germline V gene, CDR1 is MDHEN and CDR2 is SYDVKM. The CDR3 loop reads CASSPGQRLSYEQYF. CDR3 DNA sequence: TGTGCCAGCAGTCCGGGACAGCGGCTCTCCTACGAGCAGTACTTC. The whole variable domain, filled in from reference TRBV28 and TRBJ2-7, reads DVKVTQSSRYLVKRTGEKVFLECVQDMDHENMFWYRQDPGLGLRLIYFSYDVKMKEKGDIPEGYSVSREKKERFSLILESASTNQTSMYLCASSPGQRLSYEQYFGPGTRLTVT.

CDR3 sequence reads: CVPRRGLGAYNSPLHF. DNA for the CDR3: TGTGTACCGCGTCGGGGTTTGGGCGCCTATAATTCACCCCTCCACTTT. The rearrangement links TRBV21-1 to TRBJ1-6. TRBV21-1 is a pseudogene locus. CDR3 length: 16 amino acids.

The gene calls are TRBV7-2 and TRBJ1-5; TRBD1 might be the D (6 bases). The CDR3 is made up of 14 amino acids. Trimming left V 5 bases short and J 4 bases short, with 12 bases between. Looked up from germline, CDR1 is SGHTA and CDR2 is FQGNSA. The CDR3 DNA reads TGTGCCAGCAGCAGGGGGGGTGTGAATCAGCCCCAGCATTTT. Its protein is CASSRGGVNQPQHF.

The V and J genes are TRBV5-1 and TRBJ2-3; 7 nucleotides match TRBD2. This CDR3 has 15 residues. Germline CDR1 reads SGHRS; CDR2 reads YFSETQ. Trimming removed 3 bases from V and 4 bases from J; junction bases left unmatched: 8. CDR3 nucleotides: TGCGCCAGCAGCTGGGGGACGGCGGGGGCAGATACGCAGTATTTT. Its translation: CASSWGTAGADTQYF. The complete variable domain, with remaining parts taken from reference TRBV5-1 and TRBJ2-3, reads KAGVTQTPRYLIKTRGQQVTLSCSPISGHRSVSWYQQTPGQGLQFLFEYFSETQRNKGNFPGRFSGRQFSNSRSEMNVSTLELGDSALYLCASSWGTAGADTQYFGPGTRLTVL.

The chain carries TRBV5-8 and TRBJ2-3, with a weak D call TRBD2 (6 bases). Germline CDR1 is SGHTS and CDR2 is YDEGEE. The CDR3 runs 14 residues. Trimming removed 6 bases at V and 10 bases at J, with 21 bases between. CDR3 bases: TGTGCCAGCACACTCGTGCCGCGGGGAGGTGCGCAGTATTTT. Translated, it gives CASTLVPRGGAQYF.

This chain links TRBV7-6 with TRBJ2-3, with D maybe TRBD1 (5 bases). Germline CDR1 SGHVS, CDR2 FNYEAQ. V was clipped by 3 bases and J by 4 bases, with 11 bases between them. CDR3 length equals 14 residues. The CDR3 coding sequence is TGTGCCAGCAGCTTGCTGGGGCGGTCAGATACGCAGTATTTT. This gives the protein CASSLLGRSDTQYF.

V and J are TRBV11-2 and TRBJ2-5, with D possibly being TRBD1 (5 bases). The V gene lost 1 base and the J gene lost 7 bases, with 19 bases spanning the gap. This CDR3 is built from 16 residues. The germline V gene has CDR1 SGHAT and CDR2 FQNNGV. The CDR3, as DNA: TGTGCCAGCAGCTTAGCCGCTTCGACAGTGCGCGGGACCCAGTACTTC. This translates into CASSLAASTVRGTQYF. The variable domain in full, with the rest retrieved from reference TRBV11-2 and TRBJ2-5, is EAGVAQSPRYKIIEKRQSVAFWCNPISGHATLYWYQQILGQGPKLLIQFQNNGVVDDSQLPKDRFSAERLKGVDSTLKIQPAKLEDSAVYLCASSLAASTVRGTQYFGPGTRLLVL.

V gene TRBV19 combines with J gene TRBJ2-7; 7 bases align to TRBD2. CDR1 LNHDA and CDR2 SQIVND come from the germline V gene (reference sequence). With V trimmed by 4 bases and J by 2 bases, 2 bases remained unmatched. CDR3 size: 13 residues. The CDR3 region has the DNA TGTGCCAGTAGTAGGGGGACTACCTACGAGCAGTACTTC. As protein: CASSRGTTYEQYF.

The rearrangement joins TRBV19 to TRBJ2-5; no firm D call. Germline V lookup: CDR1 LNHDA, CDR2 SQIVND (reference sequence). The CDR3 spans 12 residues. The V and J ends lost 5 bases and 5 bases respectively, with 9 bases between them. CDR3 DNA: TGTGCCAGTAGTGTCGAACGGGAGACCCAGTACTTC. It is translated as CASSVERETQYF.

CDR3: CASSPSLAAGEHYGYTF. CDR3 nucleotide sequence: TGTGCCAGCTCACCATCTCTGGCGGCAGGGGAACACTATGGCTACACCTTC. This rearrangement joins TRBV18 to TRBJ1-2; tentative D call: TRBD1 (6 bases). The germline V gene has CDR1 KGHSH and CDR2 LQKENI. The V and J ends lost 2 bases and 3 bases respectively, with 19 bases between them. CDR3 size: 17 residues.

V is TRBV6-5 and J is TRBJ2-1; D possibly corresponds to TRBD2 (6 bases). The V gene's germline CDR1 is MNHEY and CDR2 SVGAGI. Trimming removed 6 bases from V and 0 bases from J, with 12 bases in between. The CDR3 totals 15 residues. The CDR3 sequence is CASSPVGSSYNEQFF. DNA of the CDR3: TGTGCCAGCAGCCCCGTCGGGAGCTCCTACAATGAGCAGTTCTTC.

The chain combines TRBV6-4 with TRBJ2-2; 7 bases fit TRBD1. Trimming took 7 bases from V and 4 from J; bases not matched to a gene: 6. CDR3 length equals 14 residues. Germline CDR1 MRHNA, CDR2 SNTAGT. In DNA form, the CDR3 reads TGTGCCAGCAAAAGGGGGCCGGGCACCGGGGAGCTGTTTTTT. It yields the protein CASKRGPGTGELFF.